This is a list of T cell receptor beta chains from one sample in a study of Graves' ophthalmopathy and Graves' hyperthyroidism. TCRdb itself ran the multiplex PCR reads through MiXCR, one entry per CDR3 protein. The sample yields hundreds of thousands of distinct CDR3 sequences, 22% seen once. The sample consisted of peripheral blood. The source is a woman aged 18-29 years with stable Graves' hyperthyroidism. Some clones in this sample may be carry-over from other donors' samples. Both conserved end residues are part of each CDR3. The D gene is left open where the match is weak. Not every row has a clone size; where given, it reads once, few, many or a size class.

TRBV5-1	many	TRBJ2-7	TRBD1	CASSYTGQGVNEQYF	TGCGCCAGCAGCTACACGGGACAGGGGGTCAACGAGCAGTACTTC
TRBV7-2	many	TRBJ1-5	-	CASSPRGNQPQHF	TGTGCCAGCAGTCCCCGGGGTAATCAGCCCCAGCATTTT
TRBV6-1	many	TRBJ1-5	-	CASSGGPGGNQPQHF	TGTGCCAGCAGTGGGGGACCGGGCGGCAATCAGCCCCAGCATTTT
TRBV27	-	TRBJ2-2	-	CASSKGRNTGELFF	TGTGCCAGCAGTAAGGGGAGGAACACCGGGGAGCTGTTTTTT
TRBV29-1	few	TRBJ1-2	TRBD1	CSVEVWTGEGVYGYTF	TGCAGCGTTGAAGTCTGGACAGGGGAGGGGGTCTATGGCTACACCTTC
TRBV29-1	-	TRBJ2-2	-	CSVEGVPGASGELFF	TGCAGCGTTGAAGGGGTTCCGGGGGCGAGCGGGGAGCTGTTTTTT
TRBV2	many	TRBJ1-1	-	CASSPLGQMNTEAFF	TGTGCCAGCAGTCCCTTGGGGCAAATGAACACTGAAGCTTTCTTT
TRBV4-2	many	TRBJ1-6	-	CASSLETLKNSPLHF	TGTGCCAGCAGCCTCGAGACGCTGAAGAATTCACCCCTCCACTTT
TRBV12-3/TRBV12-4	many	TRBJ1-1	-	CASCPGGLNTEAFF	TGTGCCAGCTGCCCCGGGGGGCTGAACACTGAAGCTTTCTTT
TRBV6-5	many	TRBJ1-1	-	CASTFTEKNTEAFF	TGTGCCAGCACTTTCACGGAGAAGAACACTGAAGCTTTCTTT
TRBV20-1	many	TRBJ1-1	-	CSARDLGQYTEAFF	TGCAGTGCTAGAGATCTGGGACAATACACTGAAGCTTTCTTT
TRBV30	many	TRBJ1-6	-	CAWSAAENSPLHF	TGTGCCTGGAGTGCGGCAGAAAATTCACCCCTCCACTTT
TRBV20-1	few	TRBJ2-7	TRBD2	CSAYGLALEQYF	TGCAGTGCTTATGGACTAGCGCTCGAGCAGTACTTC
TRBV3-1	few	TRBJ1-1	-	CASSQDLWQNTEAFF	TGTGCCAGCAGCCAAGATCTGTGGCAGAACACTGAAGCTTTCTTT
TRBV7-9	-	TRBJ2-7	TRBD1	CASSSEDRGGYEQYF	TGTGCCAGCAGCTCCGAGGACAGGGGAGGCTACGAGCAGTACTTC
TRBV4-1	few	TRBJ1-1	-	CASSQGPAMNTEAFF	TGCGCCAGCAGCCAAGGACCAGCTATGAACACTGAAGCTTTCTTT
TRBV20-1	many	TRBJ2-7	-	CSARPSGVGGSYEQYF	TGCAGTGCTCGCCCTTCCGGGGTAGGTGGATCCTACGAGCAGTACTTC
TRBV6-1	few	TRBJ2-7	-	CASSEAHRGLTGIYEQYF	TGTGCCAGCAGTGAAGCGCACAGGGGACTGACTGGGATCTACGAGCAGTACTTC
TRBV27	many	TRBJ2-7	-	CASSPTGRGYEQYF	TGTGCCAGCAGTCCGACAGGGAGGGGTTACGAGCAGTACTTC
TRBV30	-	TRBJ1-1	TRBD1	CAWSPGQGRTEAFF	TGTGCCTGGAGTCCCGGACAGGGGAGGACTGAAGCTTTCTTT
TRBV6-4	many	TRBJ2-3	-	CASGAGHTDTQYF	TGTGCCAGCGGAGCGGGCCACACAGATACGCAGTATTTT
TRBV5-6	few	TRBJ2-5	-	CASSFGEGGVQETKYF	TGTGCCAGCAGCTTCGGAGAAGGGGGGGTCCAAGAGACCAAGTACTTC
TRBV7-3	many	TRBJ2-5	-	CASSLTPGATQYF	TGTGCCAGCAGCTTAACGCCGGGGGCGACCCAGTACTTC
TRBV7-8	-	TRBJ2-5	-	CASSLKLRMRDQYF	TGTGCCAGCAGCTTAAAGCTGCGCATGAGGGACCAGTACTTC
TRBV6-1	many	TRBJ2-5	-	CASSRRRDNQETQYF	TGTGCCAGCAGCCGTCGGCGGGACAACCAAGAGACCCAGTACTTC
TRBV25-1	-	TRBJ2-5	-	CASSEYIGSLGGTQYF	TGTGCCAGCAGTGAATATATAGGCTCCCTCGGGGGGACCCAGTACTTC
TRBV28	many	TRBJ2-7	TRBD1	CASNSDRAYEQYF	TGTGCCAGCAATTCGGACAGGGCGTACGAGCAGTACTTC
TRBV12-3/TRBV12-4	many	TRBJ2-7	TRBD1	CASSHRQGISYEQYF	TGTGCCAGCAGTCACCGACAGGGTATCTCCTACGAGCAGTACTTC
TRBV20-1	-	TRBJ2-7	-	CSARYRTDYEQYF	TGCAGTGCTAGATACCGGACGGACTACGAGCAGTACTTC
TRBV12-3/TRBV12-4	-	TRBJ1-5	-	CASSFQEYQPQHF	TGTGCCAGCAGTTTCCAGGAATATCAGCCCCAGCATTTT
TRBV12-3/TRBV12-4	many	TRBJ2-2	-	CASSKQGNTGELFF	TGTGCCAGCAGTAAACAGGGGAACACCGGGGAGCTGTTTTTT
TRBV19	few	TRBJ2-7	-	CASSLTEAAYEQYF	TGTGCCAGTAGTTTGACGGAGGCGGCCTACGAGCAGTACTTC
TRBV6-4	-	TRBJ2-7	-	CASSQERASSYEQYF	TGTGCCAGCAGCCAGGAAAGGGCCAGCTCCTACGAGCAGTACTTC
TRBV30	-	TRBJ1-1	-	CAWRGAANTEAFF	TGTGCCTGGAGGGGGGCGGCGAACACTGAAGCTTTCTTT
TRBV15	many	TRBJ1-1	-	CATSRAFEVTEAFF	TGTGCCACCAGCAGAGCTTTTGAGGTCACTGAAGCTTTCTTT
TRBV20-1	many	TRBJ1-2	TRBD1	CSAVYQTGGTYGYTF	TGCAGTGCCGTTTACCAAACAGGGGGTACCTATGGCTACACCTTC
TRBV4-1	-	TRBJ1-3	-	CASSRESGIAGNTIYF	TGCGCCAGCAGCCGAGAATCAGGGATCGCTGGAAACACCATATATTTT
TRBV13	-	TRBJ2-7	-	CASSLRRIRGPQYF	TGTGCCAGCAGCTTACGGAGGATCCGGGGTCCGCAGTACTTC
TRBV12-3/TRBV12-4	many	TRBJ2-7	-	CASSLFQDSYEQYF	TGTGCCAGCAGTTTATTCCAGGACTCCTACGAGCAGTACTTC
TRBV3-1	-	TRBJ1-3	TRBD1	CASSPRDRGRNTIYF	TGTGCCAGCAGCCCCCGGGACAGGGGACGAAACACCATATATTTT
TRBV11-2	-	TRBJ1-1	-	CASSLDITSEAFF	TGTGCCAGCAGCTTAGATATCACCAGTGAAGCTTTCTTT
TRBV7-8	many	TRBJ2-2	-	CASKLEGSLAGELFF	TGTGCCAGCAAGTTAGAAGGGAGTCTCGCCGGGGAGCTGTTTTTT
TRBV6-1	many	TRBJ2-7	TRBD2	CASSELGLAKIYEQYF	TGTGCCAGCAGTGAGCTCGGACTAGCGAAAATCTACGAGCAGTACTTC
TRBV3-1	few	TRBJ1-1	TRBD1	CASILAGGTEAFF	TGTGCCAGCATACTAGCAGGGGGCACTGAAGCTTTCTTT
TRBV28	-	TRBJ1-2	-	CASVGGNYGYTF	TGTGCCAGCGTCGGGGGGAACTATGGCTACACCTTC
TRBV6-2/TRBV6-3	many	TRBJ2-7	TRBD1	CASSQIGTGVYEQYF	TGTGCCAGCAGTCAGATCGGGACAGGGGTCTACGAGCAGTACTTC
TRBV27	-	TRBJ1-1	-	CTSSLHPRDGVSTEAFF	TGTACCAGCAGTTTACATCCCCGGGACGGGGTGAGCACTGAAGCTTTCTTT
TRBV7-9	-	TRBJ2-7	TRBD1	CASSPKPGTGAHEQYF	TGTGCCAGCAGCCCCAAACCCGGGACAGGGGCCCACGAGCAGTACTTC
TRBV20-1	few	TRBJ2-2	TRBD1	CSARVGSGGALRPGELFF	TGCAGTGCTAGAGTTGGGTCAGGGGGCGCATTACGCCCCGGGGAGCTGTTTTTT